These T cell receptor beta chains were read from a single sample in a study of response to subunit inactivated influenza vaccine. TCRdb itself ran the RT-PCR reads through MiXCR, one entry per CDR3 protein. The sample consists of 550,000 to 800,000 distinct CDR3 sequences, 11% to 15% of them appearing once. Sequenced here: PBMCs from blood, sampled less than 15 days before vaccination. The receptors here all came from a man in his fifties or sixties who received an inactivated influenza vaccine. Each CDR3 is given with its conserved first and last residue. Each record gives: V gene, CDR3 length, CDR3 protein.

V: TRBV19; length: 15; CDR3: CASSNRDGYTDTQYF
V: TRBV12-3/TRBV12-4; length: 13; CDR3: CASSWGAGTEAFF
V: TRBV12-3/TRBV12-4; length: 12; CDR3: CASSLSAGKLFF
V: TRBV27; length: 14; CDR3: CASSSSRAYYEQYF
V: TRBV9; length: 15; CDR3: CASSTGLAGSETQYF
V: TRBV11-1; length: 19; CDR3: CASSPPVGSGNTPSETQYF
V: TRBV20-1; length: 13; CDR3: CSADRWPKNIQYF
V: TRBV5-1; length: 16; CDR3: CASSTTDTILKNEQFF
V: TRBV12-3/TRBV12-4; length: 14; CDR3: CASSLRSTPWGYTF
V: TRBV20-1; length: 13; CDR3: CSANGGSTDTQYF
V: TRBV4-2; length: 13; CDR3: CASSQDRQYEQFF
V: TRBV24-1; length: 14; CDR3: CATSDFGITDTQYF
V: TRBV5-4; length: 15; CDR3: CASSKDRGPTDTQYF
V: TRBV6-2/TRBV6-3; length: 15; CDR3: CASSSEMTGIYEQYF
V: TRBV29-1; length: 15; CDR3: CSVRRTSGPTDTQYF
V: TRBV20-1; length: 12; CDR3: CSAREGSYEQYF
V: TRBV2; length: 13; CDR3: CASSDQGSETQYF
V: TRBV6-1; length: 15; CDR3: CASRELGFPGNTIYF